This T cell receptor (beta chain) was recorded in a study of naive and memory T cell subsets. This clonotype was seen a handful of times. As yet, its antigen is unknown. Both TRBC1 and TRBC2 were covered by a beta constant-region primer of two equimolar oligonucleotides. Ligation attached a single-stranded oligonucleotide with a 12-nucleotide UMI and the SP2 primer to the cDNA 3' end. TCRdb ran MiXCR on the UMI-ligation and nested PCR reads and lists one entry per CDR3 protein. The data contain some 87,000 distinct CDR3 sequences, 6% to 7.5% of them singletons. General study points: Naive and memory repertoire findings lacked a ground truth for validation.

The length of the CDR3 is 15 residues. The ends were cut back, 3 bases at V and 9 bases at J, with 18 bases in the middle. Germline CDR1 reads SNHLY; CDR2 reads FYNNEI. Cells stained for CD3, CD4, CD8, CD45RA and CD27 were sorted into four subsets. The genes are TRBV2 and TRBJ2-1, with D hard to call. The TCR originated in a human donor in good health. The sequenced sample was central memory CD4+ T cells from blood. CDR3 loop: CASSDLAAPWGEQFF. The CDR3 DNA sequence: TGTGCCAGCAGTGATCTGGCGGCCCCTTGGGGTGAGCAGTTCTTC.